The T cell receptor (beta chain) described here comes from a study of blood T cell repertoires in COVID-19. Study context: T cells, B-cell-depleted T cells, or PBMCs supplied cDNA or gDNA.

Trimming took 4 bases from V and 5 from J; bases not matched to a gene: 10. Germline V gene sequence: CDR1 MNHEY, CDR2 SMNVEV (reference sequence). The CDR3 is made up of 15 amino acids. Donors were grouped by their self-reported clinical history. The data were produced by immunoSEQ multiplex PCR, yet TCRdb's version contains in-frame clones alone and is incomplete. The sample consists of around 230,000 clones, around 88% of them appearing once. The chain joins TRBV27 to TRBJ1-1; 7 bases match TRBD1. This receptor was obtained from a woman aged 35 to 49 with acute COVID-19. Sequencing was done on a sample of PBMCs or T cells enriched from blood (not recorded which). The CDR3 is CASSSRQGSGTEAFF. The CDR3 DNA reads TGTGCCAGCAGTTCCCGACAGGGTTCGGGGACTGAAGCTTTCTTT.